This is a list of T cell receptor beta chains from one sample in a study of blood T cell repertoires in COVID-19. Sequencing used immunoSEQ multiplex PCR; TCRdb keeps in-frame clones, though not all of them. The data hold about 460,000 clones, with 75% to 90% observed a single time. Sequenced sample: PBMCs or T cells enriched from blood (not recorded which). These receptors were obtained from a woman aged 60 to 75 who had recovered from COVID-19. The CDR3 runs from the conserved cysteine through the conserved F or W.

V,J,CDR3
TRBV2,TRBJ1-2,CASSEAGTVYGYTF
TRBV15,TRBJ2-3,CATSGQGWADTQYF
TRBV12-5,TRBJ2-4,CASGLVPSGGKNIQYF
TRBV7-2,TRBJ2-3,CASSLLAGGTTDTQYF
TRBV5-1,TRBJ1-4,CASSLADLTGPEKLFF
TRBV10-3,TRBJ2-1,CASSTGANEQFF
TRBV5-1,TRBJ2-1,CASSPPTNEQFF
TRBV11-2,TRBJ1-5,CASSTGHNQPQHF
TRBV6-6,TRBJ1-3,CASSRGTNGNTIYF
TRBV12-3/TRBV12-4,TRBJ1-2,CASSYTGADGYTF
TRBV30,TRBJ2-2,CAWSVSGRDHGELFF
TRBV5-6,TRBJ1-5,CASSLGSQPQHF
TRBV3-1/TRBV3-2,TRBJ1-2,CASSLRRDRAPRYGYTF
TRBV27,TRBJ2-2,CASSARDRGAGELFF
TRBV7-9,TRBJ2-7,CASSPNVREQYF
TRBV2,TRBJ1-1,CASSEVRGDTEAFF
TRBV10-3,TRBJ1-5,CAISFEINQPQHF
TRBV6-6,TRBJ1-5,CASSYSNRGINQPQHF
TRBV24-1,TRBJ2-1,CATRRSGGGNEQFF
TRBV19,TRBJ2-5,CASRSSGLQETQYF
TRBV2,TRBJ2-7,CASSEGGGPYEQYF
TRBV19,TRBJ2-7,CASSMRQQSSYEQYF
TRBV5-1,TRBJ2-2,CASSFGQGEIMRNTGELFF
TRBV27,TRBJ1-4,CASSLGQRGEKLFF
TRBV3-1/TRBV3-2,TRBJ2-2,CASSPGGVSVGELFF
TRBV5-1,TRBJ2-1,CASSFRGAGGEDEQFF
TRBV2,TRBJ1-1,CASSSLTGGTEAFF
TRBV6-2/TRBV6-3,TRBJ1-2,CASSSRRGDGYTF
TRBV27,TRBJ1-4,CASRSGGEGEKLFF
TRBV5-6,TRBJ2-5,CASSLLSGGAFQETQYF
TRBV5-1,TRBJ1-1,CASQQGTGTEAFF
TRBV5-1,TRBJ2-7,CASGQGSYEQYF
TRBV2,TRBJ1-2,CASSEGSPGYGYTF
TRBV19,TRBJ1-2,CASSHTGHGYTF
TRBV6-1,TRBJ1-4,CASSEGGGINEKLFF
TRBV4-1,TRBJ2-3,CASSQQLATSTDTQYF
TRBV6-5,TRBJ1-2,CASSRRDRASGYTF
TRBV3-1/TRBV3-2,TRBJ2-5,CASSFSGVSGETQYF
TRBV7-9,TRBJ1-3,CASTSRSDRGNTIYF
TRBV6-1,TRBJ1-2,CASSEALQGDYGYTF
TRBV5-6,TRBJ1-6,CASSLGQGGGSPLHF
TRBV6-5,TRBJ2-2,CASKRWFLKDGELFF
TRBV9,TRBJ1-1,CASSPKTRGDTEAFF
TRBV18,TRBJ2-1,CASSLIQGGDEQFF
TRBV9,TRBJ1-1,CASSAPQGTEAFF
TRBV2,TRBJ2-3,CASSVDTSEGTDTQYF
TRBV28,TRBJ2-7,CASSAPGASSYEQYF
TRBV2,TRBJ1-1,CASSRDRGNTEAFF
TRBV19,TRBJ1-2,CASSIVSGGNYGYTF
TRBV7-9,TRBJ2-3,CASSFDPGQGADTQYF
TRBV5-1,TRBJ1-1,CASNMIGNTEAFF
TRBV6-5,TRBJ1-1,CASSYSRQGQTEAFF